Following are 19 T cell receptor beta chains from one sample sequenced in a study of PD-L1 blockade in urothelial cancer. The time point here: pretreatment peripheral blood. Libraries were prepared by immunoSEQ multiplex PCR; TCRdb keeps only in-frame clonotypes and omits some of them. The sample carries 30,000 to 40,000 clones, about 87% recorded once. The starting material was PBMCs, obtained around atezolizumab (anti-PD-L1) treatment. The receptor source for this set is a man aged 55 to 70 with urothelial cancer.

The V and J genes are TRBV6-5 and TRBJ1-2, with D perhaps matching TRBD1 (6 bases). V shed 0 bases and J shed 7 bases, with 9 bases lying between them. The CDR3 is 13 amino acids. CDR1 MNHEY and CDR2 SVGAGI come from the germline V gene. The CDR3 coding sequence is TGTGCCAGCAGTTACTCGACAGGCTTTGGCTACACCTTC. Protein sequence: CASSYSTGFGYTF.

The chain combines TRBV30 with TRBJ2-5; 8 bases align to TRBD2. Germline V gene sequence: CDR1 GTSNPN, CDR2 SVGIG (reference sequence). The CDR3 covers 12 residues. V was pared by 4 bases and J by 4 bases, with 2 bases of the junction left unmatched. The CDR3 region has the DNA TGTGCCTGGAACCTAGCGGGAGAGACCCAGTACTTC. It yields the protein CAWNLAGETQYF.

The DNA for the CDR3 is TGTGCCAGTGGGGGGGCTGGGGTCAACACCGGGGAGCTGTTTTTT. Translated, it gives CASGGAGVNTGELFF. The genes are TRBV4-2 and TRBJ2-2, with D perhaps TRBD2 (7 bases). The CDR3 spans 15 residues. Germline loops: CDR1 LGHNA, CDR2 YNFKEQ. The V gene lost 9 bases and the J gene lost 2 bases, with 16 bases spanning the gap.

The chain uses TRBV18 and TRBJ1-2, with 8 bases lining up with TRBD1. The germline gives CDR1 KGHSH, CDR2 LQKENI. The CDR3 runs 14 residues. V gave up 2 bases and J gave up 5 bases; unmatched junction bases: 4. CDR3 DNA sequence: TGTGCCAGCTCACCAACCGGACAGGGTTATGGCTACACCTTC. As protein: CASSPTGQGYGYTF.

The chain recombines TRBV11-2 with TRBJ2-1, with D perhaps matching TRBD1 (6 bases). Trimming cost V 1 base and J 0 bases, with 13 bases left between them. Germline V gene data show CDR1 as SGHAT and CDR2 as FQNNGV. This CDR3 is built from 17 residues. The CDR3 sequence: CASSLGTGSLSYNEQFF. Here the CDR3 DNA reads TGTGCCAGCAGCTTAGGAACAGGGTCCCTCTCCTACAATGAGCAGTTCTTC. Variable domain in full (rest from reference TRBV11-2 and TRBJ2-1): EAGVAQSPRYKIIEKRQSVAFWCNPISGHATLYWYQQILGQGPKLLIQFQNNGVVDDSQLPKDRFSAERLKGVDSTLKIQPAKLEDSAVYLCASSLGTGSLSYNEQFFGPGTRLTVL.

Notes on this clone: A junction end diverges from the germline sequence, so it may reflect a read error. In DNA, the CDR3 is TGTGTCAGCAGACTAGCGGGAGGTAGCACAGATACGCAGTATTTT. Amino acid sequence: CVSRLAGGSTDTQYF. The chain employs TRBV7-3 and TRBJ2-3; TRBD2 aligns across 13 bases. Germline values: CDR1 SGHTA, CDR2 FQGTGA. This CDR3 region has 15 residues. The variable domain in full, with the rest retrieved from reference TRBV7-3 and TRBJ2-3, is GAGVSQTPSNKVTEKGKYVELRCDPISGHTALYWYRQSLGQGPEFLIYFQGTGAADDSGLPNDRFFAVRPEGSVSTLKIQRTERGDSAVYLCVSRLAGGSTDTQYFGPGTRLTVL.

The rearrangement joins TRBV7-2 to TRBJ2-3, with D hard to call. The CDR3 covers 14 residues. CDR1 SGHTA and CDR2 FQGNSA come from the germline V gene. V shed 3 bases and J shed 4 bases, with 11 bases lying between them. The CDR3 here is CASSFPQYADTQYF. CDR3 sequence (DNA): TGTGCCAGCAGCTTCCCCCAGTACGCAGATACGCAGTATTTT.

J is TRBJ2-1 and V is TRBV18, with D perhaps matching TRBD1 (6 bases). V was shortened by 2 bases and J by 6 bases, with 8 bases between the two germline ends. CDR1 is KGHSH, CDR2 LQKENI, per germline. The CDR3 totals 13 residues. In DNA, the CDR3 is TGTGCCAGCTCACCAACGGACAGCAATGAGCAGTTCTTC. Translation gives CASSPTDSNEQFF.

Only a few counts were recorded for this clone. The chain combines TRBV9 with TRBJ2-5; 8 bases line up with TRBD1. The length of the CDR3 is 14 residues. J lost 3 bases, V lost 4 bases, and 5 bases had no gene match. The germline V gene encodes CDR1 SGDLS and CDR2 YYNGEE. The CDR3 loop reads CASSPRGLEETQYF. The CDR3 DNA reads TGTGCCAGCAGCCCCAGGGGGCTAGAAGAGACCCAGTACTTC. Combining the CDR3 with reference TRBV9 and TRBJ2-5 gives the whole variable domain DSGVTQTPKHLITATGQRVTLRCSPRSGDLSVYWYQQSLDQGLQFLIQYYNGEERAKGNILERFSAQQFPDLHSELNLSSLELGDSALYFCASSPRGLEETQYFGPGTRLLVL.

The rearrangement joins TRBV12-5 to TRBJ2-7; TRBD2 is a possible D gene (6 bases). V lost 1 base and J lost 3, with 13 bases in between. The CDR3 sequence is 15 residues long. Per germline, CDR1 LGHNT and CDR2 FRNRAP. The CDR3 sequence: CASGLGQRTNYEQYF. The CDR3 region has the DNA TGTGCTAGTGGTTTGGGTCAGCGGACTAACTACGAGCAGTACTTC.

This clone was detected only once. The chain uses TRBV5-3 and TRBJ1-4; no clear D gene. Being an ORF, TRBV5-3 has a function that is uncertain. V shed 0 bases and J shed 8 bases, with 17 bases lying between them. CDR3 size: 16 residues. For the CDR3, the DNA is TGTGCCAGAAGCTTGGACATTCCGGGGTTAGGAGAAAAACTGTTTTTT. It encodes CARSLDIPGLGEKLFF.

The chain couples TRBV6-1 to TRBJ2-1; 13 bases fit TRBD2. Germline CDR1 reads MNHNS; CDR2 reads SASEGT. CDR3 size: 13 residues. The J segment lost 8 bases and the V segment lost 10 bases, leaving 5 bases of the junction unmatched. The CDR3 nucleotides are TGTGCCACGCGGACTAGCGGGAGTCATGAGCAGTTCTTC. Translation gives CATRTSGSHEQFF.

The rearrangement uses TRBV5-6 and TRBJ2-7; D gene ambiguous. CDR3 length: 14 amino acids. The V end lost 4 bases, the J end lost 3 bases, and 14 bases lay between the germline ends. Per germline, CDR1 SGHDT and CDR2 YYEEEE. CDR3 in DNA: TGTGCCAGCAGCCCCGGTGATACAGACTACGAGCAGTACTTC. Encoded protein: CASSPGDTDYEQYF.

J is TRBJ1-1 and V is TRBV30, with 8 bases that match TRBD1. Germline V CDR1 and CDR2: GTSNPN, SVGIG (reference sequence). The V segment lost 6 bases and the J segment 6 bases; nucleotides outside the gene matches: 12. CDR3 size: 14 residues. For the CDR3, the DNA is TGTGCCTGCGATATATCCGGACAGGGAGCTGAAGCTTTCTTT. Translating gives CACDISGQGAEAFF.

This chain uses TRBV15 with TRBJ2-3, with 8 bases aligning to TRBD2. The CDR3 runs to 16 residues. Germline V gives CDR1 LNHNV, CDR2 YYDKDF (reference sequence). The trim removed 2 bases at V and 0 bases at J, leaving 4 bases unmatched. The CDR3 bases are TGTGCCACCAGCAGAAATAGCGGGAAGAGCACAGATACGCAGTATTTT. Translating it yields CATSRNSGKSTDTQYF. The variable domain in full, with the rest retrieved from reference TRBV15 and TRBJ2-3, is DAMVIQNPRYQVTQFGKPVTLSCSQTLNHNVMYWYQQKSSQAPKLLFHYYDKDFNNEADTPDNFQSRRPNTSFCFLDIRSPGLGDTAMYLCATSRNSGKSTDTQYFGPGTRLTVL.

This chain joins TRBV5-1 and TRBJ2-3, with TRBD2 identical over 9 bases. The V gene's germline CDR1 is SGHRS and CDR2 YFSETQ. The CDR3 spans 15 residues. Unmatched junction bases numbered 4, after V lost 3 bases and J lost 2 bases. The CDR3 loop is CASSYQRGVTDTQYF. Here the CDR3 DNA reads TGCGCCAGCAGCTATCAGCGGGGGGTCACAGATACGCAGTATTTT.

The V gene is TRBV5-4, the J gene TRBJ1-1, with TRBD1 matching 9 bases. The germline V gene has CDR1 SGHNT and CDR2 YYREEE (reference sequence). The CDR3 contains 15 residues. V shed 1 base and J 5 bases; nucleotides not matched to a gene: 6. Written as DNA, the CDR3 is TGTGCCAGCAGCTTGTGGACAGGGGTTGATACTGAAGCTTTCTTT. Translating gives CASSLWTGVDTEAFF.

In its sample, this clone was seen a few times. The chain links TRBV14 to TRBJ2-5; D gene uncertain. Trimming took off 0 bases at V and 7 bases at J, with 18 bases between the two ends. The CDR3 is 16 residues long. Germline V lookup: CDR1 SGHDN, CDR2 FVKESK. DNA for the CDR3: TGTGCCAGCAGCCAAGATGGCAGTAGCCTTTATGGGACCCAGTACTTC. Encoded protein: CASSQDGSSLYGTQYF.

The rearrangement links TRBV10-1 to TRBJ2-3, with TRBD1 as a possible D gene (6 bases). Germline V gene data show CDR1 as WNHNN and CDR2 as SYGVQD (reference sequence). The CDR3 loop spans 14 amino acids. V was cut by 2 bases and J by 4 bases, with 10 bases left in between. CDR3 amino acids: CASSERAGADTQYF. CDR3 DNA: TGCGCCAGCAGTGAGAGGGCAGGGGCAGATACGCAGTATTTT.